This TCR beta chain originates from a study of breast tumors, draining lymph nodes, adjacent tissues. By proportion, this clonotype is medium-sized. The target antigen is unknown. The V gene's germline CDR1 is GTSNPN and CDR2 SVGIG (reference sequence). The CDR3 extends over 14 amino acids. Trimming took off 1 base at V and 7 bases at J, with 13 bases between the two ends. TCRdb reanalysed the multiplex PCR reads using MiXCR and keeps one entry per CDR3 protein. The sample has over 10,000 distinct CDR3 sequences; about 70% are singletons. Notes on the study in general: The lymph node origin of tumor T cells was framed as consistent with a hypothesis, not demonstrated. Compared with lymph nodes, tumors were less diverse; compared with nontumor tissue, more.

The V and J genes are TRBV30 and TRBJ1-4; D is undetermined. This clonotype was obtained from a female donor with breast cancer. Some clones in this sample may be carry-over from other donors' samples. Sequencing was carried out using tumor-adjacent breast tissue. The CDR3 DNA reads TGTGCCTGGAGTGGCGGTCTGGGCTTTGAAAAACTGTTTTTT. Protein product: CAWSGGLGFEKLFF.